This T cell receptor beta chain was documented in a study of cytotoxic CD8 clonotypes in ibrutinib-treated CLL. About the study: Included were 11 relapsed/refractory and some 15 treatment-naive patients, of whom some 17 were IGHV unmutated.

This CDR3 contains 17 residues. Germline V lookup: CDR1 SGHTA, CDR2 FQGTGA. Trimming left V 4 bases short and J 0 bases short, with 15 bases between. TCRdb's copy holds only in-frame clones and misses some; the assay was immunoSEQ multiplex PCR. The table shows 190,000 or so clones, with roughly 72% occurring only once. The receptor was isolated from a human donor with chronic lymphocytic leukemia. The chain carries TRBV7-3 and TRBJ2-2, with D hard to call. The starting material was PBMCs, obtained after 24 months of ibrutinib treatment. The CDR3 is CASSSTGWLPNTGELFF. The DNA of the CDR3 is TGTGCCAGCAGCTCCACCGGTTGGTTGCCGAACACCGGGGAGCTGTTTTTT.